This is a list of T cell receptor beta chains from one sample in a study of response to subunit inactivated influenza vaccine. Each CDR3 protein is one row after TCRdb ran MiXCR on the RT-PCR reads. This sample has hundreds of thousands of distinct CDR3 sequences, with 25% found just once. Sample: CD4+ T cells sorted from PBMCs, taken 4 to 6 days after vaccination. The receptors come from a man aged 50 to 60 who received an inactivated influenza vaccine. Each CDR3 is given with its conserved first and last residue. A D gene is named only where the DNA matches it firmly. Size is omitted from some rows. Given values are once, few, many or a class for expanded clones.

v_gene	abundance	d_gene	j_gene	CDR3nt	CDR3aa
TRBV6-2/TRBV6-3	-	-	TRBJ2-7	TGTGCCAGCAGTTACTCCCCCTGGAAGGGCCCTGAGGGGTACGAGCAGTACTTC	CASSYSPWKGPEGYEQYF
TRBV28	few	TRBD2	TRBJ2-1	TGTGCCAGCAGCAAAGCGGGAGGGCCCTACAATGAGCAGTTCTTC	CASSKAGGPYNEQFF
TRBV6-2/TRBV6-3	few	-	TRBJ2-7	TGTGCCAGCGGGGGTTACTACGAGCAGTACTTC	CASGGYYEQYF
TRBV7-2	-	-	TRBJ1-6	TGTGCCAGCAGCTTAGCGGGAGGCCAGGGGCCTCAATCACCCCTCCACTTT	CASSLAGGQGPQSPLHF
TRBV27	few	-	TRBJ1-1	TGTGCCAGCAGTTACCAGGGACCGCGGGCCACTGAAGCTTTCTTT	CASSYQGPRATEAFF
TRBV20-1	-	TRBD2	TRBJ2-7	TGCAGTGCTCCAGCCGGAGGACTAGCGGGAGCAAAGAGGAACGAGCAGTACTTC	CSAPAGGLAGAKRNEQYF
TRBV20-1	few	-	TRBJ2-3	TGCAGTGCCCCGGGGCCCAGCATGTCGCAGTATTTT	CSAPGPSMSQYF
TRBV20-1	-	-	TRBJ2-4	TGCAGTGCTAGCATGGTGGTTGAAAACATTCAGTACTTC	CSASMVVENIQYF
TRBV12-3/TRBV12-4	-	-	TRBJ2-7	TGTGCCAGCAGGGCAGGGGGGCTCGAGCAGTACTTC	CASRAGGLEQYF
TRBV5-4	-	-	TRBJ2-7	TGTGCCAGCAGCTCGAGCAGGGGTTTCGGGGAGCAGTACTTC	CASSSSRGFGEQYF
TRBV24-1	-	-	TRBJ2-1	TGTGCCACCAGTGACTCCGGCCGCTCCTACAATGAGCAGTTCTTC	CATSDSGRSYNEQFF
TRBV5-1	few	-	TRBJ2-7	TGCGCCAGCAGCCCCGCCCCCGGCTACGAGCAGTACTTC	CASSPAPGYEQYF
TRBV20-1	few	TRBD1	TRBJ1-1	TGCAGAATTGACAGGGATAACACTGAAGCTTTCTTT	CRIDRDNTEAFF
TRBV7-9	many	TRBD2	TRBJ2-1	TGTGCCAGCAGCTTAGCCAGACTAGCGGACTACAATGAGCAGTTCTTC	CASSLARLADYNEQFF
TRBV7-2	-	TRBD1	TRBJ1-6	TGTGCCAGCAGCCGGACAGGGGTCGAGACACCCCTCCACTTT	CASSRTGVETPLHF
TRBV3-1	few	TRBD2	TRBJ2-2	TGTGCCAGCAGCCCTCGGACTAGCTTGACGAACACCGGGGAGCTGTTTTTT	CASSPRTSLTNTGELFF
TRBV29-1	many	TRBD1	TRBJ2-7	TGCAGTGCCGGGACAGGCAATACCTACGAGCAGTACTTC	CSAGTGNTYEQYF
TRBV7-2	-	-	TRBJ2-7	TGTGCCAGCAGTTTGGGACCCTCGGGGGAGCAGTACTTC	CASSLGPSGEQYF
TRBV7-8	-	TRBD1	TRBJ2-2	TGTGCCAGCAGCTGGCGAGGGGGCACGAACACCGGGGAGCTGTTTTTT	CASSWRGGTNTGELFF
TRBV6-5	few	-	TRBJ2-5	TGTGCCAGCAGTAAAGACCGACTCCAGTACTTC	CASSKDRLQYF
TRBV7-2	-	-	TRBJ1-6	TGTGCCAGCAGCTCCACATTGGGGGGTAATTCACCCCTCCACTTT	CASSSTLGGNSPLHF
TRBV25-1	few	-	TRBJ2-2	TGTGCCAGCAGTGAATATTATTCAGGGTCCACCGGGGAGCTGTTTTTT	CASSEYYSGSTGELFF
TRBV18	few	-	TRBJ2-3	TGTGCCAGCTCACCACCGATGTACGGTACGCAGTATTTT	CASSPPMYGTQYF
TRBV7-2	many	-	TRBJ1-2	TGTGCCAGCAGCTTAGTCGACTGGCCTGGCGGCTACACCTTC	CASSLVDWPGGYTF
TRBV25-1	-	-	TRBJ2-2	TGTGCCAGCAGTGAATCTCGGTGGCAACCCGGGGAGCTGTTTTTT	CASSESRWQPGELFF
TRBV7-8	few	TRBD1	TRBJ1-1	TGTGCCAGCAAGTTGACAGGGGAAGCTTTCTTT	CASKLTGEAFF
TRBV4-2	-	-	TRBJ1-4	TGTGCCAGCAGCCAAGAGGTATGGAGGGCCGGGAATGAAAAACTGTTTTTT	CASSQEVWRAGNEKLFF
TRBV20-1	-	-	TRBJ2-3	TGCAGTTTAGGGAGGAGCACAGATACGCAGTATTTT	CSLGRSTDTQYF
TRBV5-1	few	TRBD1	TRBJ1-3	TGCGCCAGCAGCGAGGACAGGGATGGAAACACCATATATTTT	CASSEDRDGNTIYF
TRBV28	-	-	TRBJ1-2	TGTGCCAGCACCCTAAAAGGCTATGGCTACACCTTC	CASTLKGYGYTF
TRBV6-2/TRBV6-3	once	TRBD1	TRBJ2-1	TGTGGCAGCAGACCCGGGACAGGGGGTAGGAATGAGCAGTTCTTC	CGSRPGTGGRNEQFF
TRBV5-1	-	-	TRBJ2-5	TGCGCCAGCAGCTTGGCCCTTGGTTACCAAGAGACCCAGTACTTC	CASSLALGYQETQYF
TRBV9	-	-	TRBJ2-5	TGTGCCAGCAGCGTAGGTCGGCAGGAAGAGACCCAGTACTTC	CASSVGRQEETQYF
TRBV20-1	few	TRBD2	TRBJ2-1	TGCAGTGCTAGAGCGGGGACTAGCGGGTTCAATGAGCAGTTCTTC	CSARAGTSGFNEQFF
TRBV6-5	few	TRBD2	TRBJ2-5	TGTGCCAGCAGCTTCTCCTTGGGGGGAGGGGAGACCCAGTACTTC	CASSFSLGGGETQYF
TRBV3-1	-	-	TRBJ1-3	TGTGCCAGCAGCCAAAGCCCGTTGAGTGGAAACACCATATATTTT	CASSQSPLSGNTIYF
TRBV25-1	-	-	TRBJ2-5	TGTGCCAGCAGTGAAACCGGGGACCTGGAGACCCAGTACTTC	CASSETGDLETQYF
TRBV20-1	-	-	TRBJ2-3	TGCAGTGCTAGTACCATGGCAGATACGCAGTATTTT	CSASTMADTQYF
TRBV6-5	few	-	TRBJ2-7	TGTGCCAGCAGTTACCGGCGGGGCTCCTACGAGCAGTACTTC	CASSYRRGSYEQYF
TRBV5-1	many	-	TRBJ2-3	TGCGCCAGCAGCGTGGATAGCCGAGATACGCAGTATTTT	CASSVDSRDTQYF
TRBV11-1	-	-	TRBJ2-1	TGTGCCAGCAGCGGTGGGAGTCTTCCCTACAATGAGCAGTTCTTC	CASSGGSLPYNEQFF
TRBV7-2	-	-	TRBJ2-7	TGTGCCAGCACTCGCGAGGGCTACGAGCAGTACTTC	CASTREGYEQYF
TRBV7-2	-	-	TRBJ1-2	TGTGCCAGCAGCTTTACTAGGGACTATGGCTACACCTTC	CASSFTRDYGYTF
TRBV7-2	few	-	TRBJ1-1	TGTGCCAGCAGCTTCCAATCGGGTCTTGGGACTGAAGCTTTCTTT	CASSFQSGLGTEAFF
TRBV7-3	-	TRBD1	TRBJ2-2	TGTGCCAGCAGCTTAACAGTAGGGACAGGGACCGGGGAGCTGTTTTTT	CASSLTVGTGTGELFF
TRBV27	-	-	TRBJ2-7	TGTGCCAGCAGCCAAAATCCTAAGGGCCCCTACGAGCAGTACTTC	CASSQNPKGPYEQYF
TRBV12-3/TRBV12-4	-	-	TRBJ2-2	TGTGCCAGCAGTAACGGGAACACCGGGGAGCTGTTTTTT	CASSNGNTGELFF
TRBV6-2/TRBV6-3	-	-	TRBJ2-7	TGTGCCTCCTCGCGACAGACAGTCTACGAGCAGTACTTC	CASSRQTVYEQYF
TRBV3-1	-	TRBD2	TRBJ2-3	TGTGCCAGCAGCCAGTACCTAGCGGGAGGACCCTTGGGAACAGATACGCAGTATTTT	CASSQYLAGGPLGTDTQYF
TRBV6-5	-	-	TRBJ1-3	TGTGCCAGCAGTTACTCTAGAGGAAACACCATATATTTT	CASSYSRGNTIYF
TRBV2	-	-	TRBJ2-3	TGTGCCAGCAGTCTCGGGGTAACGCACAGTATGGGGCAGTATTTT	CASSLGVTHSMGQYF
TRBV10-3	few	-	TRBJ1-3	TGTGCCATCAGTGAAGGGGTCTCTGGAAACACCATATATTTT	CAISEGVSGNTIYF
TRBV7-8	-	-	TRBJ2-2	TGTGCCAGCAGCTTAATAACCCGGGGTACCGGGGAGCTGTTTTTT	CASSLITRGTGELFF
TRBV4-2	-	-	TRBJ1-1	TGTGCCAGCAGCCAAGCCGCTCGTTCAGGAGATAACACTGAAGCTTTCTTT	CASSQAARSGDNTEAFF
TRBV6-1	-	-	TRBJ1-3	TGTGCCAGCAATACCCCCGGGAGCTCTGGAAACACCATATATTTT	CASNTPGSSGNTIYF
TRBV7-8	-	TRBD1	TRBJ2-7	TGTGCCAGCAGCCCGGCCGGGACAGGAGTCTACGAGCAGTACTTC	CASSPAGTGVYEQYF
TRBV20-1	-	-	TRBJ1-1	TGCAGTGCTAGCAGAACGAACACTGAAGCTTTCTTT	CSASRTNTEAFF
TRBV29-1	-	-	TRBJ2-7	TGCAGCGTTGAAATCCCCCGTGCCTCCTACGAGCAGTACTTC	CSVEIPRASYEQYF
TRBV28	-	TRBD2	TRBJ2-7	TGTGCCAGCAGTTTAGTGCGGGCGGGAGCAAACGTCTACGAGCAGTACTTC	CASSLVRAGANVYEQYF